This entry lists 26 T cell receptor beta chains sequenced from one sample in a study of T cells in narcolepsy. Method: immunoSEQ multiplex PCR; TCRdb's copy keeps in-frame clones and lacks some. This table has about 22,000 clones, about 81% appearing once. Sequencing was done on a sample of memory (CD45RA-) CD4+ T cells from blood. The receptors stem from a human donor in good health.

The chain joins TRBV6-1 to TRBJ2-7, with D maybe TRBD2 (5 bases). Germline V gene data show CDR1 as MNHNS and CDR2 as SASEGT. This CDR3 has 11 residues. Trimming cost V 10 bases and J 0 bases, with 7 bases left between them. Here the CDR3 DNA reads TGTGCCATCCGGGGCTCCTACGAGCAGTACTTC. The encoded protein is CAIRGSYEQYF.

This clone appeared a single time. The junction shows a germline mismatch at one end, possibly a read error. The chain carries TRBV2 and TRBJ2-2; 12 positions match TRBD2. The CDR3 has 15 residues. Germline V CDR1 and CDR2: SNHLY, FYNNEI. The CDR3: CASSRLAGDPGELSF. The CDR3 coding sequence is TGTGCCAGCAGCAGACTAGCGGGGGACCCCGGGGAGCTGTCTTTT. The whole variable domain, filled in from reference TRBV2 and TRBJ2-2, reads EPEVTQTPSHQVTQMGQEVILRCVPISNHLYFYWYRQILGQKVEFLVSFYNNEISEKSEIFDDQFSVERPDGSNFTLKIRSTKLEDSAMYFCASSRLAGDPGELSFGEGSRLTVL.

CDR3 DNA: TGTGCCAGCCTTGGGGAGAACTACGAGCAGTACTTC. This codes for CASLGENYEQYF. The chain employs TRBV6-1 and TRBJ2-7; tentative D call: TRBD2 (5 bases). CDR3 length equals 12 residues. Looked up from germline, CDR1 is MNHNS and CDR2 is SASEGT. Between the trimmed V and J ends, which lost 8 bases and 3 bases, there was a span of 11 bases.

This chain links TRBV11-3 with TRBJ2-7; 12 bases line up with TRBD2. This CDR3 spans 15 amino acids. Germline loops: CDR1 SGHNT, CDR2 YENEEA. The V and J ends lost 6 bases and 1 base, in that order; junction bases with no gene match: 4. The CDR3: CASSYGLAGSYEQYF. CDR3 in DNA: TGTGCCAGCAGTTACGGACTAGCGGGGTCCTACGAGCAGTACTTC. The variable domain in full, with the rest retrieved from reference TRBV11-3 and TRBJ2-7, is EAGVVQSPRYKIIEKKQPVAFWCNPISGHNTLYWYLQNLGQGPELLIRYENEEAVDDSQLPKDRFSAERLKGVDSTLKIQPAELGDSAVYLCASSYGLAGSYEQYFGPGTRLTVT.

The V and J genes are TRBV6-1 and TRBJ1-2; D possibly corresponds to TRBD1 (5 bases). The CDR3 extends over 14 amino acids. CDR1 is MNHNS and CDR2 is SASEGT in the germline V gene. The V end was cut by 6 bases, the J end by 4 bases, with 15 bases between. CDR3 sequence: CASSKVGGTYGYTF. CDR3 sequence (DNA): TGTGCCAGCAGCAAGGTTGGGGGAACCTATGGCTACACCTTC.

The chain joins TRBV7-9 to TRBJ1-3, with TRBD1 matching 8 bases. Germline-derived CDR1 and CDR2 are SEHNR and FQNEAQ (reference sequence). The CDR3 has 16 amino acids. V shed 4 bases, J shed 8 bases, and the junction held 13 bases outside the gene matches. CDR3: CASSSVARTGLDTIYF. The DNA for the CDR3 is TGTGCCAGCAGCTCGGTCGCCAGGACAGGGTTAGACACCATATATTTT.

The rearrangement uses TRBV11-3 and TRBJ1-4; tentative D call: TRBD1 (5 bases). This CDR3 comprises 15 residues. CDR1 is SGHNT and CDR2 is YENEEA in the germline V gene. V was shortened by 7 bases and J by 7 bases, with 19 bases between the two germline ends. DNA of the CDR3: TGTGCCAGCACCCCCCCGGGGGAAGAGGGTGAAAAACTGTTTTTT. Translation gives CASTPPGEEGEKLFF.

This rearrangement joins TRBV7-2 to TRBJ2-7; D perhaps matches TRBD1 (5 bases). The CDR3 covers 13 residues. The germline V and J ends were trimmed by 7 bases and 5 bases, with 15 bases remaining between them. Germline CDR1 is SGHTA and CDR2 is FQGNSA. The CDR3 DNA reads TGTGCCAGCATTTGGCAGGGAAAGGACGAGCAGTACTTC. Its protein product is CASIWQGKDEQYF.

This CDR3 reads CASSQDQRAEPGYTF. The DNA of the CDR3 is TGCGCCAGCAGCCAAGATCAAAGGGCGGAACCTGGCTACACCTTC. The rearrangement links TRBV4-3 to TRBJ1-2, with D unclear. Germline V gene data show CDR1 as LGHNA and CDR2 as YSLEER. V was trimmed by 0 bases and J by 7 bases, leaving 15 bases between them. The CDR3 runs to 15 residues.

V gene TRBV19 combines with J gene TRBJ1-5, with D perhaps matching TRBD1 (5 bases). The ends were cut back, 5 bases at V and 3 bases at J, with 14 bases in the middle. CDR1 LNHDA and CDR2 SQIVND come from the germline V gene (reference sequence). The CDR3 contains 15 residues. CDR3 loop: CASSAVTGNNQPQHF. The CDR3 DNA reads as TGTGCCAGTAGTGCCGTAACAGGTAACAATCAGCCCCAGCATTTT.

The V gene is TRBV29-1, the J gene TRBJ1-1, with D uncertain. CDR1 and CDR2 (germline): SQVTM, ANQGSEA. Trimming took 6 bases from V and 4 from J, leaving 15 bases between them. CDR3 length: 13 residues. The CDR3 DNA reads as TGCAGCGTCGCAACAACCATGGGCACTGAAGCTTTCTTT. Its translation: CSVATTMGTEAFF.

The chain joins TRBV6-6 to TRBJ2-7, with TRBD1 as a possible D gene (7 bases). The CDR3 consists of 16 residues. V lost 5 bases, J lost 1 base, and 18 bases lay in between. Per the germline V gene, CDR1 is MNHNY and CDR2 is SVGAGI (reference sequence). CDR3 coding DNA: TGTGCCAGCAGTACCAGGGGGGAGGCCAATTCCTACGAGCAGTACTTC. This translates into CASSTRGEANSYEQYF.

V usage is TRBV14 and J usage is TRBJ1-6, with TRBD1 as a possible D gene (6 bases). CDR3 size: 15 residues. Trimming stripped 4 bases from V and 9 bases from J, with 16 bases between. CDR1 is SGHDN and CDR2 is FVKESK in the germline V gene. Written as DNA, the CDR3 is TGTGCCAGCAGCCCCAGTGGGGGCGGGAGTTCACCCCTCCACTTT. It specifies CASSPSGGGSSPLHF.

The chain joins TRBV11-2 to TRBJ1-3, with 10 bases that match TRBD1. Trimming took 3 bases from V and 2 from J; bases not matched to a gene: 1. The CDR3 totals 15 residues. Germline V gives CDR1 SGHAT, CDR2 FQNNGV. The DNA of the CDR3 is TGTGCCAGCAGCTTCGGGACAGGGGCTGGAAACACCATATATTTT. It yields the protein CASSFGTGAGNTIYF.

V usage is TRBV19 and J usage is TRBJ2-7; TRBD1 matches at 7 bases. The CDR3 loop spans 14 amino acids. V gave up 2 bases and J gave up 2 bases; unmatched junction bases: 3. CDR1 LNHDA and CDR2 SQIVND come from the germline V gene (reference sequence). Here the CDR3 DNA reads TGTGCCAGTAGTATAAAAAGGGGGCCCTACGAGCAGTACTTC. Amino acids: CASSIKRGPYEQYF. Full variable domain (outside the CDR3, taken from reference TRBV19 and TRBJ2-7): DGGITQSPKYLFRKEGQNVTLSCEQNLNHDAMYWYRQDPGQGLRLIYYSQIVNDFQKGDIAEGYSVSREKKESFPLTVTSAQKNPTAFYLCASSIKRGPYEQYFGPGTRLTVT.

The chain is built from TRBV6-5 and TRBJ2-3, with TRBD2 as a possible D gene (6 bases). Deletions cut 2 bases from V and 4 bases from J, with 16 bases between. This CDR3 has 16 residues. From germline, CDR1 is MNHEY and CDR2 SVGAGI. The CDR3 sequence: CASSYSSSDFADTQYF. In DNA, the CDR3 is TGTGCCAGCAGTTACAGTTCTAGCGATTTCGCAGATACGCAGTATTTT.

The rearrangement links TRBV7-2 to TRBJ1-2; TRBD1 agrees at 7 bases. The J segment lost 5 bases and the V segment lost 1 base, leaving 16 bases of the junction unmatched. CDR1 SGHTA and CDR2 FQGNSA come from the germline V gene. The CDR3 loop spans 18 amino acids. The CDR3 DNA is TGTGCCAGCAGCTTAGGATTTGAGACAGGGCAGGCTCGGTATGGCTACACCTTC. This translates into CASSLGFETGQARYGYTF. Based on the CDR3 plus reference TRBV7-2 and TRBJ1-2, the full variable domain is GAGVSQSPSNKVTEKGKDVELRCDPISGHTALYWYRQSLGQGLEFLIYFQGNSAPDKSGLPSDRFSAERTGGSVSTLTIQRTQQEDSAVYLCASSLGFETGQARYGYTFGSGTRLTVV.

This clone has just a few counts. This chain connects TRBV6-6 to TRBJ1-2; unclear D gene. Germline V CDR1 and CDR2: MNHNY, SVGAGI (reference sequence). V lost 6 bases to trimming and J lost 4 bases, with 12 bases between them. The CDR3 sequence is 13 residues long. Here the CDR3 reads CASSYLQTYGYTF. The CDR3 coding sequence is TGTGCCAGCAGCTATTTACAAACCTATGGCTACACCTTC.

The V gene is TRBV5-1, the J gene TRBJ2-5, with D hard to call. V was shortened by 5 bases and J by 5 bases, with 19 bases between the two germline ends. The germline V gene has CDR1 SGHRS and CDR2 YFSETQ. The CDR3 runs to 15 residues. The CDR3 DNA reads as TGCGCCAGCAGGGCAGAACCCCTACCTCCGGAGACCCAGTACTTC. Its translation: CASRAEPLPPETQYF.

This chain joins TRBV2 and TRBJ2-3, with 8 bases matching TRBD2. Germline CDR1 SNHLY, CDR2 FYNNEI. This CDR3 has 16 residues. V lost 2 bases to trimming and J lost 1 base; unmatched junction nucleotides: 5. The CDR3 loop reads CASSERAGGRTDTQYF. CDR3 DNA sequence: TGTGCCAGCAGTGAACGGGCGGGGGGCCGCACAGATACGCAGTATTTT. The complete variable domain, with remaining parts taken from reference TRBV2 and TRBJ2-3, reads EPEVTQTPSHQVTQMGQEVILRCVPISNHLYFYWYRQILGQKVEFLVSFYNNEISEKSEIFDDQFSVERPDGSNFTLKIRSTKLEDSAMYFCASSERAGGRTDTQYFGPGTRLTVL.

This clone was seen a few times. The chain joins TRBV6-5 to TRBJ1-1, with TRBD1 as a possible D gene (5 bases). Germline-derived CDR1 and CDR2 are MNHEY and SVGAGI. This CDR3 region has 13 residues. Between the trimmed V and J ends, which lost 6 bases and 7 bases, there was a span of 15 bases. In DNA, the CDR3 is TGTGCCAGCAGCTTACCCGTGGGGGTTGAAGCTTTCTTT. This codes for CASSLPVGVEAFF.

The V call is TRBV10-2, the J call TRBJ1-5, with TRBD1 matching over 7 bases. CDR3 length: 14 residues. Germline V gene sequence: CDR1 WSHSY, CDR2 SAAADI. The J segment lost 2 bases and the V segment lost 3 bases, leaving 1 base of the junction unmatched. CDR3 nucleotides: TGCGCCAGCAGTGATGACAGGGGCAATCAGCCCCAGCATTTT. Residues: CASSDDRGNQPQHF.

V is TRBV29-1 and J is TRBJ2-7, with no clear D. Trimming took off 2 bases at V and 4 bases at J, with 15 bases between the two ends. Germline-derived CDR1 and CDR2 are SQVTM and ANQGSEA. The CDR3 extends over 14 amino acids. The CDR3 region has the DNA TGCAGCGTTGAAACGGACGGAACTTCTTACGAGCAGTACTTC. Its translation is CSVETDGTSYEQYF.

This clone appeared a single time. The chain recombines TRBV27 with TRBJ2-7; 10 bases align to TRBD2. This CDR3 is built from 15 residues. The germline V gene has CDR1 MNHEY and CDR2 SMNVEV (reference sequence). After removal of 5 bases from V and 3 bases from J, the junction contained 7 bases not matched to a gene. In DNA form, the CDR3 reads TGTGCCAGCAGTCCCCGGCTAGCGGGGGTCTACGAGCAGTACTTC. It yields the protein CASSPRLAGVYEQYF.

V gene TRBV4-2 combines with J gene TRBJ2-7; 7 nucleotides agree with TRBD2. V lost 0 bases to trimming and J lost 7 bases; unmatched junction nucleotides: 6. Germline CDR1 reads LGHNA; CDR2 reads YNFKEQ. The CDR3 is 14 residues long. In nucleotides, the CDR3 is TGTGCCAGCAGCCAAGATCTGCTCGGGGGGGAGCAGTACTTC. It encodes CASSQDLLGGEQYF.

The rearrangement joins TRBV9 to TRBJ1-1; TRBD1 matches at 7 bases. The V gene end was trimmed by 5 bases and the J gene end by 1 base; junction bases not matched to a gene: 11. The germline gives CDR1 SGDLS, CDR2 YYNGEE. The CDR3 runs to 16 residues. The CDR3 loop is CASSSTTGVTNTEAFF. The CDR3 nucleotides read TGTGCCAGCAGTAGTACCACAGGGGTCACGAACACTGAAGCTTTCTTT.